A selection of T cell receptor beta chains follows, all from one sample in a study of cytomegalovirus exposure and HLA in healthy donors. The repertoire was sequenced with immunoSEQ multiplex PCR; TCRdb's copy has only in-frame clones and lacks some. The data hold about 150,000 clones, with 70% to 80% observed a single time. The sample comprised PBMCs. These receptors were taken from a young man in good health and CMV-seronegative. Each CDR3 is given with its conserved first and last residue. Each record gives: D gene, J gene, V gene, clone size, CDR3 DNA, CDR3 protein. A D gene is named only where the DNA matches it firmly. Some rows mark clone size as missing; the rest say once, few, many or name a class of expanded clone.

NA	TRBJ2-6	TRBV4-2	NA	TGTGCCAGCACCTCAGGGGTTCCCTCTGGGGCCAACGTCCTGACTTTC	CASTSGVPSGANVLTF
NA	TRBJ1-4	TRBV6-1	NA	TGTGCCAGCAGTGAACGACAGTTGAATGAAAAACTGTTTTTT	CASSERQLNEKLFF
NA	TRBJ2-5	TRBV6-1	NA	TGTGCCAGCAGTGAAGAGGGGGGGTGGGAGACCCAGTACTTC	CASSEEGGWETQYF
TRBD1	TRBJ1-2	TRBV15	NA	TGTGCCACCAGCAGAGGACAGGGGCAATATGGCTACACCTTC	CATSRGQGQYGYTF
TRBD1	TRBJ2-7	TRBV13	NA	TGTGCCAGCGGGGGACAGGGATCCTACGAGCAGTACTTC	CASGGQGSYEQYF
NA	TRBJ1-1	TRBV7-9	NA	TGTGCCAGCAGCCGCAGTCTGAACACTGAAGCTTTCTTT	CASSRSLNTEAFF
TRBD1	TRBJ1-5	TRBV2	NA	TGTGCCAGCAGAACCGGGACAGGGAGTCTTAGCAATCAGCCCCAGCATTTT	CASRTGTGSLSNQPQHF
NA	TRBJ1-1	TRBV28	few	TGTGCCAGCAGTTTAGTTCACAGGTATGTTGAGAACACTGAAGCTTTCTTT	CASSLVHRYVENTEAFF
TRBD2	TRBJ2-1	TRBV7-8	NA	TGTGCCAGCAGCCACTTCGCGGGAGATAACAATGAGCAGTTCTTC	CASSHFAGDNNEQFF
TRBD2	TRBJ2-1	TRBV6-4	few	TGTGCCAGCAGTGCGGAGACTAGCGGGGCCCCCTACAATGAGCAGTTCTTC	CASSAETSGAPYNEQFF
TRBD1	TRBJ1-3	TRBV7-6	NA	TGTGCCAGCAGCTTAGTACAGGGGGAAGGAAACACCATATATTTT	CASSLVQGEGNTIYF
NA	TRBJ1-2	TRBV29-1	few	TGCAGCGTTACTACGGGGAGAGGTGGCTACACCTTC	CSVTTGRGGYTF
NA	TRBJ2-1	TRBV4-3	once	TGCGCCAGCAGCCAAGATGGGGCGACCAATGAGCAGTTCTTC	CASSQDGATNEQFF
NA	TRBJ2-5	TRBV5-1	NA	TGCGCCAGCAGCTCGTACCAAGAGACCCAGTACTTC	CASSSYQETQYF
TRBD1	TRBJ2-7	TRBV5-1	NA	TGCGCCAGCAGCCACGGGACAGGGGTCTACGAGCAGTACTTC	CASSHGTGVYEQYF
NA	TRBJ2-2	TRBV5-1	NA	TGCGCCAGCAGCTTGGCAGGGGGGACCGGGGAGCTGTTTTTT	CASSLAGGTGELFF
NA	TRBJ2-7	TRBV29-1	few	TGCAGCGTTGAGGGCGGGACGACCTACGAGCAGTACTTC	CSVEGGTTYEQYF
TRBD2	TRBJ2-1	TRBV28	NA	TGTGCCAGCAGTCCCGGGACTAAGGGTGAGCAGTTCTTC	CASSPGTKGEQFF
TRBD1	TRBJ1-1	TRBV6-1	NA	TGTGCCAGCAGCCTGGACAGGGGGAACACTGAAGCTTTCTTT	CASSLDRGNTEAFF
TRBD1	TRBJ2-5	TRBV28	few	TGTGCCAGCAGTACGGACAGGGGACAAGAGACCCAGTACTTC	CASSTDRGQETQYF
NA	TRBJ1-6	TRBV5-1	NA	TGCGCCAGCAGCTCGGACAGCCAGAGCTCCTATAATTCACCCCTCCACTTT	CASSSDSQSSYNSPLHF
TRBD1	TRBJ2-7	TRBV4-3	NA	TGCGCCAGCAGCCCCCAAACCCGACAGGGACGTACCGAGCAGTACTTC	CASSPQTRQGRTEQYF
NA	TRBJ1-1	TRBV28	NA	TGTGCCAGCGGGGCTGGGGACACTGAAGCTTTCTTT	CASGAGDTEAFF
NA	TRBJ2-5	TRBV29-1	few	TGCAGCGTTGTCCAAGGGAGTTGGGAAGAGACCCAGTACTTC	CSVVQGSWEETQYF
TRBD2	TRBJ2-1	TRBV7-2	NA	TGTGCCAGCAGCTTAGTTGCGGGGGGTTACAATGAGCAGTTCTTC	CASSLVAGGYNEQFF
NA	TRBJ1-6	TRBV30	NA	TGTGCCTGGAATAAAGGGGGGGGGCTCAATTCACCCCTCAACTTT	CAWNKGGGLNSPLNF
NA	TRBJ2-5	TRBV5-4	NA	TGTGCCAGCAGCCGCGCCGGGACTTCACAAGAGACCCAGTACTTC	CASSRAGTSQETQYF
TRBD1	TRBJ1-5	TRBV18	NA	TGTGCCAGCTCTCCCCGGGGACAGGGGGATCAGCCCCAGAATTTT	CASSPRGQGDQPQNF
NA	TRBJ2-5	TRBV30	NA	TGTGCCTGGAAGCGGGCGAGGGTCGAGACCCAGTACTTC	CAWKRARVETQYF
TRBD1	TRBJ2-7	TRBV6-4	NA	TGTGCCAGCAGCCACGGGACAGGGCCCTCCTACGAGCAGTACTTC	CASSHGTGPSYEQYF
TRBD1	TRBJ1-5	TRBV2	NA	TGTGCCAGCAGTGGCCGACAGGGGGCCACCGCGGTCCAGCATTTT	CASSGRQGATAVQHF
NA	TRBJ1-2	TRBV6-6	once	TGTGCCAGCAGCCCTAGGGGTGGCTACACCTTC	CASSPRGGYTF
NA	TRBJ1-4	TRBV7-2	few	TGTGCCAGCAGCCCATCAACTAATGAAAAACTGTTTTTT	CASSPSTNEKLFF
NA	TRBJ1-4	TRBV6-5	few	TGTGCCAGCAGTTACCAACAGGGTGATGACGAAAAACTGTTTTTT	CASSYQQGDDEKLFF
TRBD1	TRBJ2-1	TRBV28	NA	TGTGCCATCCGAGGGGGCGCCGGCTACAATGAGCAGTTCTTC	CAIRGGAGYNEQFF
NA	TRBJ2-2	TRBV7-9	once	TGTGCCAGCGCAGAGGTCGGGGGACGGGACGGGGAGCTGTTTTTT	CASAEVGGRDGELFF
NA	TRBJ1-5	TRBV6-6	NA	TGTGCCAGCAGTGATGGACAGATATATCAGCCCCAGCATTTT	CASSDGQIYQPQHF
TRBD2	TRBJ2-7	TRBV5-1	NA	TGCGCCAGCAGCTTCCTTGCGGGGGGGACCTACGAGCAGTACTTC	CASSFLAGGTYEQYF
NA	TRBJ1-4	TRBV28	NA	TGTGCCAGCAGTTCCCAGACCGGCGGGGAAAAACTGTTTTTT	CASSSQTGGEKLFF
TRBD1	TRBJ2-1	TRBV7-8	once	TGTGCCAGCAGCACGGGACAGGGGTTTGAGCAGTTCTTC	CASSTGQGFEQFF
NA	TRBJ1-4	TRBV11-2	NA	TGTGCCAGCAGCTTAGAGGTTAACAGGGCTCATGAAAAACTGTTTTTT	CASSLEVNRAHEKLFF
TRBD1	TRBJ1-1	TRBV7-8	NA	TGTGCCAGCAGCCATGGACAGGGCTTGAACACTGAAGCTTTCTTT	CASSHGQGLNTEAFF
NA	TRBJ2-7	TRBV6-1	NA	TGTGCCAGCAGTGAAGACAGGTACTACGAGCAGTACTTC	CASSEDRYYEQYF
NA	TRBJ1-3	TRBV9	NA	TGTGCCAGCAGCCCCTCCGGGTACGGAAACACCATATATTTT	CASSPSGYGNTIYF
TRBD2	TRBJ2-1	TRBV25-1	NA	TGTGCCAGCAGTGAATTAGCGGGGGGCTCCTACAATGAGCAGTTCTTC	CASSELAGGSYNEQFF
NA	TRBJ2-3	TRBV10-3	NA	TGTGCCATCAGGGTGGGACTCCCTAGCACAGATACGCAGTATTTT	CAIRVGLPSTDTQYF
TRBD2	TRBJ2-1	TRBV2	NA	TGTGCCAGCCGCCCGGCCCCGACTAGCGGCAAGCAGTTCTTC	CASRPAPTSGKQFF
NA	TRBJ2-5	TRBV4-2	NA	TGTGCCAGCAGCCAAGAAGGTGTCAGGGTCCAAGAGACCCAGTACTTC	CASSQEGVRVQETQYF
TRBD2	TRBJ2-2	TRBV7-7	NA	TGTGCTAGCAGCGCCCCGGGGGGGGCCGGGGAGCTGTTTTTT	CASSAPGGAGELFF
TRBD1	TRBJ2-5	TRBV6-1	NA	TGTGCCAGCGGGGCCCAGGGGGCGGAGACCCAGTACTTC	CASGAQGAETQYF
TRBD1	TRBJ2-7	TRBV27	once	TGTGCCAGCAGTTCCCGGGACAGGGGTTACGAGCAGTACTTC	CASSSRDRGYEQYF
NA	TRBJ1-3	TRBV10-3	few	TGTGCCATCGCCCCCGTGGACAGCTCTGGAAACACCATATATTTT	CAIAPVDSSGNTIYF
NA	TRBJ1-1	TRBV18	few	TGTGCCAGCTCGCCCGGCACGGACATGAACACTGAAGCTTTCTTT	CASSPGTDMNTEAFF
TRBD2	TRBJ2-7	TRBV2	NA	TGTGCCAGCAGTGTATCGACTGGTGCGGGGGGATCGACCTACGAGCAGTACTTC	CASSVSTGAGGSTYEQYF
TRBD1	TRBJ1-2	TRBV28	once	TGTGCCAGCAGTTTAACAGGGGGGAACTATGGCTACACCTTC	CASSLTGGNYGYTF